The next 15 T cell receptor beta chains were all read from a single sample in a study of blood T cell repertoires in COVID-19. Generated by immunoSEQ multiplex PCR, the TCRdb table keeps only in-frame clones and is missing some. Of roughly 130,000 clones listed, roughly four fifths are singletons. Input material: peripheral blood. The receptors were sampled from a woman aged 55-70 years with acute or convalescent COVID-19.

The chain employs TRBV27 and TRBJ2-6; D gene ambiguous. Trimming cost V 4 bases and J 2 bases, with 15 bases left between them. Germline values: CDR1 MNHEY, CDR2 SMNVEV (reference sequence). The CDR3 length is 17 residues. CDR3 bases: TGTGCCAGCAGTTCCGTCGTCCAGGCCCCTGGGGCCAACGTCCTGACTTTC. It specifies CASSSVVQAPGANVLTF.

This rearrangement joins TRBV5-4 to TRBJ2-5; D uncertain. V dropped 0 bases and J dropped 4 bases, with 13 bases sitting between them. The CDR3 sequence is 15 residues long. CDR1 and CDR2 (germline): SGHNT, YYREEE (reference sequence). CDR3 protein: CASSLESVRGETQYF. CDR3 nucleotides: TGTGCCAGCAGCTTGGAGTCGGTCAGAGGAGAGACCCAGTACTTC.

This clone was seen at least ten times. This chain connects TRBV7-8 to TRBJ1-6, with D possibly TRBD1 on 6 matching bases. CDR1 and CDR2 from the germline V gene are SGHVS and FQNEAQ. The germline V and J ends were trimmed by 1 base and 14 bases, with 12 bases remaining between them. The CDR3 loop spans 13 amino acids. The CDR3 DNA follows: TGTGCCAGCAGCTTAGTGGTAGGGGGGGCCCTCCACTTT. This gives the protein CASSLVVGGALHF.

The count of this clone is one. V gene TRBV7-9 combines with J gene TRBJ1-3; D might be TRBD1 (6 bases). V gave up 5 bases and J gave up 4 bases, with 12 bases separating them. The CDR3 sequence is 14 residues long. The V gene's germline CDR1 is SEHNR and CDR2 FQNEAQ (reference sequence). The CDR3 coding sequence is TGTGCCAGCAGCCCAGAGGGGGACGGAAACACCATATATTTT. This sequence encodes CASSPEGDGNTIYF.

Written as DNA, the CDR3 is TGTGCCAGCAGCCCCACCGGGACAGGGCCCTACGAGCAGTACTTC. Residues: CASSPTGTGPYEQYF. The chain has TRBV7-2 and TRBJ2-7, with TRBD1 matching 9 bases. CDR3 length: 15 residues. CDR1 and CDR2 (germline): SGHTA, FQGNSA. Unmatched junction bases numbered 7, after V lost 5 bases and J lost 2 bases. Complete variable domain (other parts from reference TRBV7-2 and TRBJ2-7): GAGVSQSPSNKVTEKGKDVELRCDPISGHTALYWYRQSLGQGLEFLIYFQGNSAPDKSGLPSDRFSAERTGGSVSTLTIQRTQQEDSAVYLCASSPTGTGPYEQYFGPGTRLTVT.

The chain links TRBV9 to TRBJ1-6; D ambiguous. The CDR3 has 14 amino acids. Germline V gene data show CDR1 as SGDLS and CDR2 as YYNGEE. Trimming stripped 2 bases from V and 7 bases from J, with 10 bases between. In nucleotides, the CDR3 is TGTGCCAGCAGCGTGACCGACACCAATTCACCCCTCCACTTT. Translating gives CASSVTDTNSPLHF.

The chain is built from TRBV30 and TRBJ2-7, with TRBD2 identical over 12 bases. Per the germline V gene, CDR1 is GTSNPN and CDR2 is SVGIG (reference sequence). V was clipped by 0 bases and J by 4 bases; unmatched bases: 1. The CDR3 consists of 14 residues. CDR3 in amino acids: CAWSVGTSGYEQYV. The DNA for the CDR3 is TGTGCCTGGAGTGTGGGGACTAGCGGGTACGAGCAGTACGTC.

This clone is a singleton in its sample. The CDR3 DNA reads TGTGCCAGTAATGGGGGGTATAGCAATCAGCCCCAGCATTTT. It is translated as CASNGGYSNQPQHF. J is TRBJ1-5 and V is TRBV19; perhaps TRBD1 as D (5 bases). The CDR3 has 14 residues. V was pared by 7 bases and J by 0 bases, with 10 bases between. The germline gives CDR1 LNHDA, CDR2 SQIVND (reference sequence).

The chain carries TRBV7-7 and TRBJ1-2, with D hard to call. The ends were cut back, 3 bases at V and 2 bases at J, with 16 bases in the middle. The germline V gene has CDR1 SSHAT and CDR2 FNYEAQ (reference sequence). The CDR3 has 16 amino acids. This CDR3 reads CASSLSRVRRNYGYTF. The CDR3 DNA is TGTGCCAGCAGCTTGTCTCGGGTTAGGCGGAACTATGGCTACACCTTC. Full variable domain (missing parts from reference TRBV7-7 and TRBJ1-2): GAGVSQSPRYKVTKRGQDVTLRCDPISSHATLYWYQQALGQGPEFLTYFNYEAQPDKSGLPSDRFSAERPEGSISTLTIQRTEQRDSAMYRCASSLSRVRRNYGYTFGSGTRLTVV.

This chain joins TRBV27 and TRBJ1-1, with D tentatively TRBD1 (5 bases). CDR3 size: 13 residues. Germline CDR1 and CDR2: MNHEY and SMNVEV (reference sequence). Between the trimmed V and J ends, which lost 5 bases and 2 bases, there was a span of 9 bases. In nucleotides, the CDR3 is TGTGCCAGCAGTCCAGGGATTAACACTGAAGCTTTCTTT. This encodes CASSPGINTEAFF.

V usage is TRBV9 and J usage is TRBJ1-6; 8 bases are shared with TRBD1. CDR3 length: 14 amino acids. CDR1 and CDR2 from the germline V gene are SGDLS and YYNGEE. V lost 5 bases, J lost 5 bases, and 3 bases stayed unmatched. This CDR3 is CASSGQGNNSPLHF. The CDR3 bases are TGTGCCAGCAGTGGACAGGGAAATAATTCACCCCTCCACTTT.

The rearrangement uses TRBV4-1 and TRBJ1-2, with D perhaps TRBD1 (6 bases). Germline V gene lookup returns CDR1 MGHRA and CDR2 YSYEKL. V was clipped by 0 bases and J by 4 bases, with 15 bases between them. This CDR3 is 16 amino acids long. The CDR3 region is CASSQDLTGLGYGYTF. CDR3 DNA sequence: TGCGCCAGCAGCCAAGATCTAACAGGGTTGGGCTATGGCTACACCTTC.

The CDR3 spells CASTGTGRSGANVLTF. Written as DNA, the CDR3 is TGTGCCAGCACGGGAACGGGGAGATCTGGGGCCAACGTCCTGACTTTC. This sequence joins TRBV6-6 and TRBJ2-6, with D maybe TRBD2 (5 bases). The CDR3 runs 16 residues. Trimming took 7 bases from V and 1 from J, leaving 14 bases between them. Germline CDR1 and CDR2: MNHNY and SVGAGI (reference sequence).

The CDR3 loop reads CASSKGTQGGYTF. In DNA, the CDR3 is TGTGCCAGCAGCAAAGGGACCCAGGGTGGCTACACCTTC. The chain recombines TRBV3-1 (or the pseudogene TRBV3-2) with TRBJ1-2, with D possibly TRBD1 on 5 matching bases. CDR3 length equals 13 residues. Germline-derived CDR1 and CDR2 are LGHDT and YNNKEL (reference sequence). The ends were cut back, 5 bases at V and 7 bases at J, with 14 bases in the middle.

This rearrangement joins TRBV29-1 to TRBJ1-3; 11 nucleotides match TRBD1. The V gene's germline CDR1 is SQVTM and CDR2 ANQGSEA. V shed 2 bases, J shed 3 bases, and the junction held 12 bases outside the gene matches. CDR3 length: 18 amino acids. The DNA for the CDR3 is TGCAGCGTTGAACTATGGGCCCCGGGACAGGGGGTTGGAAACACCATATATTTT. Its translation is CSVELWAPGQGVGNTIYF.